One sample yielded the 9 T cell receptor beta chains listed below, sequenced in a study of technical replicates of blood from several donors. TCRdb's copy holds only in-frame clones and misses some; the assay was immunoSEQ multiplex PCR. The sample comprises 85,000 to 100,000 clones, nearly 97% of which are singletons, and 0.25% to 0.3% rests with the top ten. The sample comprised T cells isolated from PBMCs. The origin of the receptors is a human donor in good health.

CDR3 DNA sequence: TGTGCCAGTAGCATTAACACAGGTTACGGCTACACCTTC. Residues: CASSINTGYGYTF. The chain joins TRBV19 to TRBJ1-2; D may be TRBD1 (5 bases). Germline CDR1 LNHDA, CDR2 SQIVND (reference sequence). Trimming removed 6 bases at V and 8 bases at J, with 16 bases between. The CDR3 runs to 13 residues.

The chain is built from TRBV27 and TRBJ1-5, with TRBD1 as a possible D gene (6 bases). V lost 9 bases, J lost 3 bases, and 18 bases lay in between. Looked up from germline, CDR1 is MNHEY and CDR2 is SMNVEV (reference sequence). The CDR3 totals 15 residues. This chain's CDR3 is CASQTSRGINQPQHF. CDR3 in DNA: TGTGCCAGTCAGACTTCCAGGGGAATCAATCAGCCCCAGCATTTT.

The chain is built from TRBV9 and TRBJ1-4; 7 bases agree with TRBD1. This CDR3 is 16 amino acids long. The V segment lost 0 bases and the J segment 4 bases; nucleotides outside the gene matches: 6. Germline loops: CDR1 SGDLS, CDR2 YYNGEE. The CDR3 DNA sequence: TGTGCCAGCAGCGTAGCTAGCGGGACAGTTAATGAAAAACTGTTTTTT. Its protein is CASSVASGTVNEKLFF.

The V gene is TRBV28, the J gene TRBJ1-5, with D possibly TRBD1 on 6 matching bases. Germline lookup yields CDR1 MDHEN and CDR2 SYDVKM. Between the trimmed V and J ends, which lost 0 bases and 0 bases, there was a span of 9 bases. The CDR3 is 16 amino acids. CDR3 sequence (DNA): TGTGCCAGCAGTTTATGGAGGACAGATAGCAATCAGCCCCAGCATTTT. Amino acid sequence: CASSLWRTDSNQPQHF.

The rearrangement links TRBV6-5 to TRBJ2-7; D is ambiguous. Germline values: CDR1 MNHEY, CDR2 SVGAGI. The CDR3 length is 11 residues. V lost 2 bases and J 4 bases, leaving 3 bases between the germline ends. For the CDR3, the DNA is TGTGCCAGCAGTTACCTGTACGAGCAGTACTTC. Protein product: CASSYLYEQYF.

The chain joins TRBV6-5 to TRBJ1-1, with D possibly matching TRBD1 (5 bases). V was trimmed by 8 bases and J by 4 bases, leaving 20 bases between them. The CDR3 runs 15 residues. The germline CDR1 and CDR2 sequences are MNHEY and SVGAGI. The chain's CDR3 is CASAISTGVGTEAFF. The CDR3 DNA follows: TGTGCCAGCGCCATCTCAACAGGAGTTGGCACTGAAGCTTTCTTT.

This chain connects TRBV2 to TRBJ2-3; TRBD2 matches 9 bases. V lost 7 bases, J lost 2 bases, and 7 bases stayed unmatched. The germline V gene has CDR1 SNHLY and CDR2 FYNNEI. This CDR3 has 15 residues. The DNA of the CDR3 is TGTGCCAGCACCAGACTAGCGGCGCCCACAGATACGCAGTATTTT. Its protein is CASTRLAAPTDTQYF.

The chain links TRBV27 to TRBJ2-1; TRBD2 matches 15 bases. J was trimmed by 7 bases and V by 5 bases; bases with no gene match: 6. The CDR3 loop spans 16 amino acids. CDR1 is MNHEY and CDR2 is SMNVEV in the germline V gene (reference sequence). This chain's CDR3 is CASSPYGTSGRNEQFF. CDR3 bases: TGTGCCAGCAGTCCGTACGGGACTAGCGGGAGGAATGAGCAGTTCTTC.

The V and J genes are TRBV2 and TRBJ2-5; perhaps TRBD2 as D (5 bases). The CDR3 runs 13 residues. Trimming took off 2 bases at V and 7 bases at J, with 11 bases between the two ends. Per germline, CDR1 SNHLY and CDR2 FYNNEI. In DNA, the CDR3 is TGTGCCAGCAGTGAATCCGGGGTGGGGACCCAGTACTTC. It is translated as CASSESGVGTQYF. Using reference TRBV2 and TRBJ2-5 for the parts outside the CDR3, the full variable domain is EPEVTQTPSHQVTQMGQEVILRCVPISNHLYFYWYRQILGQKVEFLVSFYNNEISEKSEIFDDQFSVERPDGSNFTLKIRSTKLEDSAMYFCASSESGVGTQYFGPGTRLLVL.